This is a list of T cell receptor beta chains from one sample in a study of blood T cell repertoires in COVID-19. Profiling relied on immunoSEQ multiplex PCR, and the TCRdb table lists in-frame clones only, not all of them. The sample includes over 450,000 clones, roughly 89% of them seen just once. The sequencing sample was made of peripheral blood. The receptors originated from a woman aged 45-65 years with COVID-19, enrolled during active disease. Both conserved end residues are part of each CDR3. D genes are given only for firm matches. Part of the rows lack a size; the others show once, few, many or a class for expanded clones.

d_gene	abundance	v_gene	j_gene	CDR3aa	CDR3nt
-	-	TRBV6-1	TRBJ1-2	CASSETEYYGYTF	TGTGCCAGCAGTGAGACAGAATACTATGGCTACACCTTC
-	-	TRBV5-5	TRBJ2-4	CASSLTGGGGNIQYF	TGTGCCAGCAGCTTGACGGGGGGCGGTGGAAACATTCAGTACTTC
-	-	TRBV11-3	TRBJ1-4	CASSLSRNEKLFF	TGTGCCAGCAGCTTAAGCAGGAATGAAAAACTGTTTTTT
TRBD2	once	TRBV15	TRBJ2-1	CATSRVLAGGHNEQFF	TGTGCCACCAGCAGAGTACTAGCGGGGGGGCACAATGAGCAGTTCTTC
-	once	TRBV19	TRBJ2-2	CASSIGHSNTGELFF	TGTGCCAGTAGTATCGGACACTCGAACACCGGGGAGCTGTTTTTT
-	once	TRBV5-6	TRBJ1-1	CASSFSARGGNTEAFF	TGTGCCAGCAGCTTCTCGGCCCGAGGGGGGAACACTGAAGCTTTCTTT
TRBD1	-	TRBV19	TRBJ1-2	CASSMGQSYGYTF	TGTGCCAGTAGTATGGGACAGAGCTATGGCTACACCTTC
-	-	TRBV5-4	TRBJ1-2	CASSSKAGNYGYTF	TGTGCCAGCAGCTCTAAAGCAGGGAACTATGGCTACACCTTC
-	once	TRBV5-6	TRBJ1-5	CASSPFRGGQPQHF	TGTGCCAGCAGCCCTTTCAGGGGCGGTCAGCCCCAGCATTTT
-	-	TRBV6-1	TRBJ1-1	CASSASGVFRVAEAFF	TGTGCCAGCAGTGCTTCCGGGGTCTTTAGGGTGGCTGAAGCTTTCTTT
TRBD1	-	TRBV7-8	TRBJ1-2	CASSLQTGGEGYTF	TGTGCCAGCAGCTTGCAGACAGGGGGCGAAGGCTACACCTTC
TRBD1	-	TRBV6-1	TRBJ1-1	CASSVAPRGMNTEAFF	TGTGCCAGCAGTGTGGCCCCCAGGGGGATGAACACTGAAGCTTTCTTT
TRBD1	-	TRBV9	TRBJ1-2	CASGPSDRGDGYTF	TGTGCCAGCGGCCCGTCTGACAGGGGGGATGGCTACACCTTC
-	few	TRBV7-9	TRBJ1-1	CASSSRHRVEAFF	TGTGCCAGCAGCTCCCGCCACAGGGTTGAAGCTTTCTTT
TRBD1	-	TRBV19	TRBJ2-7	CASSISSGGYEQYF	TGTGCCAGTAGTATATCGTCAGGGGGCTACGAGCAGTACTTC
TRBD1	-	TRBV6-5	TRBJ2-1	CASTETGSSYNEQFF	TGTGCCAGCACCGAGACAGGGAGCTCCTACAATGAGCAGTTCTTC